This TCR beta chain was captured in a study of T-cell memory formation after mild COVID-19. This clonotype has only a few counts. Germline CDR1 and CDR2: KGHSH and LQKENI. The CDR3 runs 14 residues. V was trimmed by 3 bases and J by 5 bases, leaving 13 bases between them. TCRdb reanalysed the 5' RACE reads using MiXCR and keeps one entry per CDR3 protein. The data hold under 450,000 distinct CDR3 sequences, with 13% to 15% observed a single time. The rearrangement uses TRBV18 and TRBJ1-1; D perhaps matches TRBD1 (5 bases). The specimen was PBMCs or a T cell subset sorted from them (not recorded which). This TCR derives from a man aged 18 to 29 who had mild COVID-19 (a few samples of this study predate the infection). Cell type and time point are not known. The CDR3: CASSPEQVGTEAFF. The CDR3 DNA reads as TGTGCCAGCTCACCGGAACAGGTGGGAACTGAAGCTTTCTTT.